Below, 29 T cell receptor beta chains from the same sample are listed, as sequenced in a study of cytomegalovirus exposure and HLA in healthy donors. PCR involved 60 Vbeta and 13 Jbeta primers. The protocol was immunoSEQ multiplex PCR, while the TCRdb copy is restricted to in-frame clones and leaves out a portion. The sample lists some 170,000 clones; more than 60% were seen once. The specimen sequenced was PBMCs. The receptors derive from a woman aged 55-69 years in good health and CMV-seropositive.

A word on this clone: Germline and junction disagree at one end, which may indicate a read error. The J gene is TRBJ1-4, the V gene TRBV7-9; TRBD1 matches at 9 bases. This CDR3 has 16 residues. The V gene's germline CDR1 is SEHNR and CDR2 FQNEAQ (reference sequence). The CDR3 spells CSSSSDRGGDGEKLFF. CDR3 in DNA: TGTTCCAGCAGCTCGGACAGGGGCGGGGATGGTGAAAAACTGTTTTTT.

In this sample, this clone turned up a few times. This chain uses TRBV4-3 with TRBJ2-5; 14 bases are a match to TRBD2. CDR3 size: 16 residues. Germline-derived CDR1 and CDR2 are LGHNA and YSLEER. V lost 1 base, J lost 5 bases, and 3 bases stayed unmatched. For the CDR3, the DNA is TGCGCCAGCAGCCAAGGACTAGCGGGGGGGCAGGAGACCCAGTACTTC. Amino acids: CASSQGLAGGQETQYF.

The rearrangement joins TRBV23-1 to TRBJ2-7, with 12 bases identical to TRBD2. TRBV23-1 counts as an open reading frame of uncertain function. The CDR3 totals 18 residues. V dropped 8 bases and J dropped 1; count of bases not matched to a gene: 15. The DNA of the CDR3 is TGCGCCAGCTCCCCCAGGGCGGTGACTAGCGGGAGATCCTACGAGCAGTACTTC. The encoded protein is CASSPRAVTSGRSYEQYF.

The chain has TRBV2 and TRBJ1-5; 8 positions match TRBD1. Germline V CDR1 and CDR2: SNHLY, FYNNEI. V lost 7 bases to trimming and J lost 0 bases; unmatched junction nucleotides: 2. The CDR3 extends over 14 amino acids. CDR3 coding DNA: TGTGCCAGCAACGGACAGGGTAGCAATCAGCCCCAGCATTTT. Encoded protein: CASNGQGSNQPQHF.

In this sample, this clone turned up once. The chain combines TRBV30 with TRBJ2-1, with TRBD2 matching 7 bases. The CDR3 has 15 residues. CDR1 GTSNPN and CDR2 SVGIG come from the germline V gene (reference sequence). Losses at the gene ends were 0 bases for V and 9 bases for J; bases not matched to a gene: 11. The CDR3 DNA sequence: TGTGCCTGGAGTGTAAAGCGGGGAGGATCGGGTGAGCAGTTCTTC. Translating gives CAWSVKRGGSGEQFF.

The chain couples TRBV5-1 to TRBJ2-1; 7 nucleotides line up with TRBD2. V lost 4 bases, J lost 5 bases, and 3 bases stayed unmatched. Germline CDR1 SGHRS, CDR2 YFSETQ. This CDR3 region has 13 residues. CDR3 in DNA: TGCGCCAGCAGCCCTCGGGGGGACAATGAGCAGTTCTTC. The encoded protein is CASSPRGDNEQFF.

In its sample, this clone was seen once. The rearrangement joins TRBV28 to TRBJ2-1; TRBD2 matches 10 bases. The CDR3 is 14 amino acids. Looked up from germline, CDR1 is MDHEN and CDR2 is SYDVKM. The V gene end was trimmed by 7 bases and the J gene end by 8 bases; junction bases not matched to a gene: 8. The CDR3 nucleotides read TGTGCCAGCAACTTAGCGGGAGGTCCGCATGAGCAGTTCTTC. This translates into CASNLAGGPHEQFF.

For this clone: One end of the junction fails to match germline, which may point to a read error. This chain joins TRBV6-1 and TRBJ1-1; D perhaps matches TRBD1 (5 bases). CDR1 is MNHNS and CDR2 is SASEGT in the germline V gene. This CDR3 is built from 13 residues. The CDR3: CASSERGRKEVFF. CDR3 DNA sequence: TGTGCCAGCAGTGAAAGGGGTAGGAAAGAAGTTTTCTTT.

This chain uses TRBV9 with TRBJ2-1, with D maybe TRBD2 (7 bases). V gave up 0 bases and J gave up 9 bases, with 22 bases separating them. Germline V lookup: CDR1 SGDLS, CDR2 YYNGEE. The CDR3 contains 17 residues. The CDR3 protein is CASSVAVAGALPGEQFF. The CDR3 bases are TGTGCCAGCAGCGTAGCGGTGGCGGGGGCCCTCCCCGGTGAGCAGTTCTTC.

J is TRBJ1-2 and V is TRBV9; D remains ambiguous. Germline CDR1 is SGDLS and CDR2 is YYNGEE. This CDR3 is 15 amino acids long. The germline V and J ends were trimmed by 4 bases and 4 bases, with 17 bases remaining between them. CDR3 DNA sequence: TGTGCCAGCAGCACCCCCCGAGGCACGAGCTATGGCTACACCTTC. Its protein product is CASSTPRGTSYGYTF.

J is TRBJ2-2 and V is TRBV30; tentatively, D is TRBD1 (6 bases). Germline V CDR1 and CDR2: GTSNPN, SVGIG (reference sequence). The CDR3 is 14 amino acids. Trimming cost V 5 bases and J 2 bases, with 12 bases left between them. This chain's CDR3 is CAWAGTINTGELFF. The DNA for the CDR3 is TGTGCCTGGGCCGGGACAATCAACACCGGGGAGCTGTTTTTT.

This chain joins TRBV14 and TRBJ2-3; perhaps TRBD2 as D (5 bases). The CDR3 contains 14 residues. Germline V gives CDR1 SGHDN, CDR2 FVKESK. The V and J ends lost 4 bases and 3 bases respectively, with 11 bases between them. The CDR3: CASSRRTLTDTQYF. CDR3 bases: TGTGCCAGCAGCCGTAGGACTCTGACAGATACGCAGTATTTT.

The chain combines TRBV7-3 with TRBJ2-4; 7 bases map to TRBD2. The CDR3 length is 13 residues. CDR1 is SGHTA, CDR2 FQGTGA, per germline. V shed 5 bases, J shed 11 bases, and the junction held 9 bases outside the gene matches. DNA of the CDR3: TGTGCCAGCAGCCCTAATAGCGGGCTCCTTCAGTACTTC. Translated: CASSPNSGLLQYF.

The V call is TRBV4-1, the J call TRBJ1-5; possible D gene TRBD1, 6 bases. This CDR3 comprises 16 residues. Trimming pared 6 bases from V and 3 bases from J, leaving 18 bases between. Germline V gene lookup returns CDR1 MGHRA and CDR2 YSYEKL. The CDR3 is CASRQQGRHLNQPQHF. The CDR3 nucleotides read TGCGCCAGCAGGCAACAGGGAAGGCACCTCAATCAGCCCCAGCATTTT.

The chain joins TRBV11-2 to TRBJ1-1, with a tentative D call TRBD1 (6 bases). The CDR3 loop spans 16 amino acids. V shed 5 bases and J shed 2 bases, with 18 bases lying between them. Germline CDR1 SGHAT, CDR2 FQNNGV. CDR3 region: CASSPEPDRSNTEAFF. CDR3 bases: TGTGCCAGCAGCCCTGAACCAGACAGGAGCAACACTGAAGCTTTCTTT.

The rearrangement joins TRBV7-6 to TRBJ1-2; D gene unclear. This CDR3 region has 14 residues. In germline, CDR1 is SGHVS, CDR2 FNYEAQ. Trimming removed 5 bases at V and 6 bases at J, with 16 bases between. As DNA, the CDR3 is TGTGCCAGCAGCCCTACGACATTATTCCATGGCTACACCTTC. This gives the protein CASSPTTLFHGYTF. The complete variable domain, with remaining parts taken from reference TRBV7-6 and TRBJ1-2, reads GAGVSQSPRYKVTKRGQDVALRCDPISGHVSLYWYRQALGQGPEFLTYFNYEAQQDKSGLPNDRFSAERPEGSISTLTIQRTEQRDSAMYRCASSPTTLFHGYTFGSGTRLTVV.

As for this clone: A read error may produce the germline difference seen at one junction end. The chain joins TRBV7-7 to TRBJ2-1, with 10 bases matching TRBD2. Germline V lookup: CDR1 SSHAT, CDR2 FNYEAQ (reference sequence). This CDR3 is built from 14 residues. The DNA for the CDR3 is TGTGCTAGCAGCTTAGCGGGGGGTTACAATGAGCAGTTCTTC. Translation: CASSLAGGYNEQFF.

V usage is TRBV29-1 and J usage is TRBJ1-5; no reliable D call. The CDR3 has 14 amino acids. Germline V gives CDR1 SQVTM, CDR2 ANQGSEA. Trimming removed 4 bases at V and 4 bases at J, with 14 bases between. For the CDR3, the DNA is TGCAGCGTTGCCTCGGAGAACAAAAATCAGCCCCAGCATTTT. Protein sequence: CSVASENKNQPQHF.

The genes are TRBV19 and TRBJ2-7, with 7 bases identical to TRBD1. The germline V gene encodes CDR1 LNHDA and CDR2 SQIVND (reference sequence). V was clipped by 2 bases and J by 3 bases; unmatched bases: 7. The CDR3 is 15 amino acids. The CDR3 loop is CASSIRQGVNYEQYF. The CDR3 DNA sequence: TGTGCCAGTAGTATAAGGCAGGGGGTAAACTACGAGCAGTACTTC.

The CDR3 sequence: CASSPGTSGRSGSSYEQYF. The CDR3 DNA follows: TGTGCCAGCAGCCCCGGGACTAGCGGGAGAAGTGGGAGCTCCTACGAGCAGTACTTC. This rearrangement joins TRBV7-9 to TRBJ2-7; 14 bases match TRBD2. Germline trimming cut 5 bases from V and 0 bases from J; bases unmatched to any gene: 12. The CDR3 contains 19 residues. Germline values: CDR1 SEHNR, CDR2 FQNEAQ (reference sequence). The variable domain in full, with the rest retrieved from reference TRBV7-9 and TRBJ2-7, is DTGVSQNPRHKITKRGQNVTFRCDPISEHNRLYWYRQTLGQGPEFLTYFQNEAQLEKSRLLSDRFSAERPKGSFSTLEIQRTEQGDSAMYLCASSPGTSGRSGSSYEQYFGPGTRLTVT.

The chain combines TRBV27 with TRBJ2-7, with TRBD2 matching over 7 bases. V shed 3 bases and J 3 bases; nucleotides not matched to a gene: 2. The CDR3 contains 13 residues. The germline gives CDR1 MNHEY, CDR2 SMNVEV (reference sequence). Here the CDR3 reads CASSFRGGYEQYF. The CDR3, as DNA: TGTGCCAGCAGTTTTCGCGGGGGCTACGAGCAGTACTTC.

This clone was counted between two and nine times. The chain's CDR3 is CASSEQNTGELFF. CDR3 nucleotides: TGTGCCAGCAGTGAACAGAACACCGGGGAGCTGTTTTTT. This rearrangement joins TRBV2 to TRBJ2-2; D unclear. V was pared by 2 bases and J by 1 base, with 2 bases between. This CDR3 spans 13 amino acids. Germline V gene lookup returns CDR1 SNHLY and CDR2 FYNNEI.

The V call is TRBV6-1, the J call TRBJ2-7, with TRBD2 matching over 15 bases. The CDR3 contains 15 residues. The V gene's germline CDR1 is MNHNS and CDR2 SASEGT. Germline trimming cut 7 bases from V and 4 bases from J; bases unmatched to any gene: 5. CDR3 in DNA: TGTGCCAGCAAGGGACTAGCGGGGGGTCATTACGAGCAGTACTTC. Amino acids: CASKGLAGGHYEQYF.

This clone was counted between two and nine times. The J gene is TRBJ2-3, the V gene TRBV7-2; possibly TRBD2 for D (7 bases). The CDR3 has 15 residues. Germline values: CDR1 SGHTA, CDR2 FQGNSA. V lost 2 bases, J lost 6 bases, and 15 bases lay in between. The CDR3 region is CASSLFGGAGDTQYF. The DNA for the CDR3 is TGTGCCAGCAGCTTATTTGGGGGGGCTGGCGATACGCAGTATTTT.

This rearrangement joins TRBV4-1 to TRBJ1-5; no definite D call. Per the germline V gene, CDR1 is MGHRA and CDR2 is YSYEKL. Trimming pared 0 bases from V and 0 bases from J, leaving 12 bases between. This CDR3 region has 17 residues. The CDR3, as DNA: TGCGCCAGCAGCCAAGATGGGTCACAGACTAGCAATCAGCCCCAGCATTTT. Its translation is CASSQDGSQTSNQPQHF.

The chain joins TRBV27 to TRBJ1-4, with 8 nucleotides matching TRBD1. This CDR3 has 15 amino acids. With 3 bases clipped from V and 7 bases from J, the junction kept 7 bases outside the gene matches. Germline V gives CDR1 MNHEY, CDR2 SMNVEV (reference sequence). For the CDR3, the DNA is TGTGCCAGCAGTTTCAGGGGGCGGGGTGGTGAAAAACTGTTTTTT. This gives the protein CASSFRGRGGEKLFF.

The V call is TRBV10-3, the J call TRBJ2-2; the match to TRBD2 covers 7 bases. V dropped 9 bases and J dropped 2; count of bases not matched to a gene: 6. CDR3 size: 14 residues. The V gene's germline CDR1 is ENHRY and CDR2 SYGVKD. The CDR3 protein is CAMRDYPNTGELFF. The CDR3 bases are TGTGCCATGCGGGACTACCCTAACACCGGGGAGCTGTTTTTT.

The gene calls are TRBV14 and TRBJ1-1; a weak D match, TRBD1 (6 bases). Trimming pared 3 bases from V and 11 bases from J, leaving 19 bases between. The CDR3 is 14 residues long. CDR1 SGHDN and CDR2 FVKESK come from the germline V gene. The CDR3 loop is CASSQGAISRVAFF. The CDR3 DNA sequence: TGTGCCAGCAGCCAGGGGGCGATATCTCGGGTCGCTTTCTTT. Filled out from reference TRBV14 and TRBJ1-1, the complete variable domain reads EAGVTQFPSHSVIEKGQTVTLRCDPISGHDNLYWYRRVMGKEIKFLLHFVKESKQDESGMPNNRFLAERTGGTYSTLKVQPAELEDSGVYFCASSQGAISRVAFFGQGTRLTVV.

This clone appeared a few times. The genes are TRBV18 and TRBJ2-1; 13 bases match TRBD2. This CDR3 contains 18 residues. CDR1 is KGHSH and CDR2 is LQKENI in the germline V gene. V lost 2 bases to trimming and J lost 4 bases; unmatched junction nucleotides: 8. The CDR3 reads CASSPWATSGGIYNEQFF. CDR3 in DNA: TGTGCCAGCTCACCATGGGCGACTAGCGGGGGGATTTACAATGAGCAGTTCTTC.